This T cell receptor beta chain is from a study of blood T cell repertoires in COVID-19. The CDR3 spans 14 residues. Trimming at V came to 6 bases and at J to 7 bases, leaving 8 bases not matched to a gene. In germline, CDR1 is MGHDK, CDR2 SYGVNS. In the authors' workflow: Reference gene primer amplification in the assay estimated nucleated cell counts. Data came from immunoSEQ multiplex PCR; TCRdb stores just in-frame clones and leaves some out. V and J calls and clone size are those listed in that table; D and trimming were worked out from the DNA. The sample lists around 450,000 clones, about 90% seen once, with 0.6% in the top ten.

The rearrangement links TRBV25-1 to TRBJ2-7; 11 bases are shared with TRBD2. The sequence was obtained from a young man who had recovered from COVID-19. Material: PBMCs or T cells enriched from blood (not recorded which). As DNA, the CDR3 is TGTGCCAGCAGCATTAGCGGGAGGGCAGGGGAGCAGTACTTC. Its protein product is CASSISGRAGEQYF.